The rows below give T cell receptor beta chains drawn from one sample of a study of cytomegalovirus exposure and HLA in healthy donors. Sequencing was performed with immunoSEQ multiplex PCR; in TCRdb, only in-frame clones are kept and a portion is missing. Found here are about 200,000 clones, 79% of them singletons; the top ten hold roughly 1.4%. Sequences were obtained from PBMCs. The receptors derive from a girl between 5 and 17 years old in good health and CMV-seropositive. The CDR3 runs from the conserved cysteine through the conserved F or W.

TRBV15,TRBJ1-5,CATSSPISIVQPQHF
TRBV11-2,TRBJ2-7,CASSLVGPRLAGEQYF
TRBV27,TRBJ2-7,CASSLISGGAGEQYF
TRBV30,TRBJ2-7,CAWSPGTGDYEQYF
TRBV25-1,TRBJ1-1,CASRQTGANTEAFF
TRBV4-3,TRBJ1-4,CASSQEWGGGATNEKLFF
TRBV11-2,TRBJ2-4,CASSLGQGAVQNIQYF
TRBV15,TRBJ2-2,CATSRGVLAGQGSAGELFF
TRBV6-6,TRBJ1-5,CASSSGTGNQPQHF
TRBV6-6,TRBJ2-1,CASRDDRGRNEQFF
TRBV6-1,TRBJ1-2,CASSVSQGDYGYTF
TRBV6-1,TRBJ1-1,CASSESGGNTEAFF
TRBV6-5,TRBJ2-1,CASRSPVRNEQFF
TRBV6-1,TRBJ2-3,CASSSDRGSTDTQYF
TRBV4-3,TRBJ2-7,CASSQEGTGDFYEQYF
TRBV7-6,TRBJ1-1,CASSLGPGTMNTEAFF
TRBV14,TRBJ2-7,CASSETGIPYEQYF
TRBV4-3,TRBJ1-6,CASSQEDSANSPLHF
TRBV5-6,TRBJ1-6,CASRGGPNDNSPLHF
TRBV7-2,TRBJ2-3,CASSLGVGGLHTQYF
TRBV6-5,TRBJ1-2,CASSQTVQGNGYTF
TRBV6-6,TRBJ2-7,CASSRLAGGRGEQYF
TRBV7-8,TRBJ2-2,CALVGRTGELFF
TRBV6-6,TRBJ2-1,CASTTKRGEGYNEQFF
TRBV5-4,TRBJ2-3,CASRLAGGPDTQYF
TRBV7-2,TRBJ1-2,CASSPQGNYGYTF
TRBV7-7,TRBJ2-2,CASTPREGWTGELFF
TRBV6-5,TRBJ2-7,CASSDSLSYEQYF
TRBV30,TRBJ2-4,CAWSGRGDKNIQYF
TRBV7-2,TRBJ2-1,CASSLSSAGGRQFF
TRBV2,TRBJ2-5,CASSAVPGQGEYF
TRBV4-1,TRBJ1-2,CASSQDIAALANYGYTF
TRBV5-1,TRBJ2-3,CASSLAASGYTDTQYF
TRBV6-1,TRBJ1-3,CASSVGQGRSGPGNTIYF
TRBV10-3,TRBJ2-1,CAISEGGGLYNEQFF
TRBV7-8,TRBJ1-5,CASSLGPGSAQHF
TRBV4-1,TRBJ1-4,CASSQRAGTGISNEKLFF
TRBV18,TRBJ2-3,CASSPRGGDTDTQYF
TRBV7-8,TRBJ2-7,CASSLEGTVYEQYF
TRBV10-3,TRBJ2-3,CAISVGEGDTQYF
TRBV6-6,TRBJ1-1,CASSPTGNTEAFF